The 11 T cell receptor beta chains below were found in one sample sequenced in a study of T cell changes during pregnancy in multiple sclerosis. This table comes from immunoSEQ multiplex PCR, and its TCRdb copy is limited to in-frame clones, with some not included. The sample includes just over 50,000 clones, roughly 94% of them seen just once. The starting material was CD4+ T cells from peripheral blood mononuclear cells, obtained in the second trimester of pregnancy. The receptors derive from a female donor with multiple sclerosis, enrolled in a pregnancy study.

The rearrangement uses TRBV6-6 and TRBJ1-5; no reliable D call. Germline loops: CDR1 MNHNY, CDR2 SVGAGI (reference sequence). The V and J ends lost 2 bases and 8 bases respectively, with 13 bases between them. This CDR3 is built from 14 residues. The CDR3 sequence: CASSYVGPHEPQHF. Written as DNA, the CDR3 is TGTGCCAGCAGTTACGTGGGCCCCCATGAGCCCCAGCATTTT.

The chain is built from TRBV5-4 and TRBJ2-7, with D perhaps TRBD2 (7 bases). V dropped 4 bases and J dropped 2 bases, with 10 bases sitting between them. Germline V lookup: CDR1 SGHNT, CDR2 YYREEE (reference sequence). This CDR3 comprises 13 residues. The CDR3 region is CASSRGATYEQYF. The CDR3 DNA sequence: TGTGCCAGCAGCCGGGGGGCGACCTACGAGCAGTACTTC. Full variable domain (missing parts from reference TRBV5-4 and TRBJ2-7): ETGVTQSPTHLIKTRGQQVTLRCSSQSGHNTVSWYQQALGQGPQFIFQYYREEENGRGNFPPRFSGLQFPNYSSELNVNALELDDSALYLCASSRGATYEQYFGPGTRLTVT.

The J gene is TRBJ2-2, the V gene TRBV6-5; D unclear. V was shortened by 5 bases and J by 6 bases, with 10 bases between the two germline ends. The CDR3 sequence is 13 residues long. CDR1 is MNHEY and CDR2 is SVGAGI in the germline V gene. CDR3 residues: CASSDQEAGELFF. DNA for the CDR3: TGTGCCAGCAGTGACCAAGAGGCCGGGGAGCTGTTTTTT.

The V and J genes are TRBV27 and TRBJ1-4; 10 bases fit TRBD1. This CDR3 has 16 amino acids. V trimming: 3 bases; J trimming: 8 bases; junction bases outside the gene matches: 9. CDR1 is MNHEY, CDR2 SMNVEV, per germline (reference sequence). CDR3 amino acids: CASSFSVGQGTEKLFF. As DNA, the CDR3 is TGTGCCAGCAGTTTTTCGGTGGGACAGGGGACGGAAAAACTGTTTTTT.

A few counts support this clone. A read error may produce the germline difference seen at one junction end. The chain employs TRBV20-1 and TRBJ1-1; no reliable D call. The V gene's germline CDR1 is DFQATT and CDR2 SNEGSKA (reference sequence). The CDR3 has 9 amino acids. CDR3 amino acids: CSARVGSDF. The DNA of the CDR3 is TGCAGTGCTAGGGTTGGGAGTGATTTT.

The V and J genes are TRBV29-1 and TRBJ1-1; 12 bases map to TRBD1. Germline V gene sequence: CDR1 SQVTM, CDR2 ANQGSEA. The CDR3 has 13 amino acids. V lost 6 bases and J lost 5; bases outside the gene matches: 4. The CDR3 region has the DNA TGCAGCGTGGGGACAGGGGGCAATACTGAAGCTTTCTTT. This gives the protein CSVGTGGNTEAFF.

The chain uses TRBV30 and TRBJ2-3, with D tentatively TRBD1 (7 bases). V gave up 3 bases and J gave up 0 bases, with 13 bases separating them. This CDR3 is built from 15 residues. CDR1 and CDR2 from the germline V gene are GTSNPN and SVGIG (reference sequence). CDR3 sequence: CAWSKTGTSTDTQYF. Here the CDR3 DNA reads TGTGCCTGGAGCAAGACAGGGACTAGCACAGATACGCAGTATTTT.

The genes are TRBV5-1 and TRBJ2-7; 7 bases agree with TRBD1. The germline V gene encodes CDR1 SGHRS and CDR2 YFSETQ. Trimming at V came to 2 bases and at J to 6 bases, leaving 14 bases not matched to a gene. This CDR3 is 16 amino acids long. CDR3 coding DNA: TGCGCCAGCAGCTTCTCGACAGGGTCCCGCGTTTTCGAGCAGTACTTC. This sequence encodes CASSFSTGSRVFEQYF.

V gene TRBV19 combines with J gene TRBJ1-4; the D is unclear. The germline gives CDR1 LNHDA, CDR2 SQIVND (reference sequence). Trimming removed 7 bases from V and 8 bases from J, with 20 bases in between. The CDR3 length is 15 residues. CDR3 DNA sequence: TGTGCCAGTACCAAGTGGGCGGCCGGGGAGGAAAAACTGTTTTTT. It yields the protein CASTKWAAGEEKLFF. Full variable domain (remainder filled in from reference TRBV19 and TRBJ1-4): DGGITQSPKYLFRKEGQNVTLSCEQNLNHDAMYWYRQDPGQGLRLIYYSQIVNDFQKGDIAEGYSVSREKKESFPLTVTSAQKNPTAFYLCASTKWAAGEEKLFFGSGTQLSVL.

This chain uses TRBV7-8 with TRBJ2-3; 7 bases map to TRBD1. The germline CDR1 and CDR2 sequences are SGHVS and FQNEAQ. The CDR3 extends over 16 amino acids. The trim removed 5 bases at V and 3 bases at J, leaving 11 bases unmatched. The CDR3, as DNA: TGTGCCAGCAGCCCCGTGGGACAGAGAATTACAGATACGCAGTATTTT. It yields the protein CASSPVGQRITDTQYF.

The CDR3 spells CASSPGTGRGNTIYF. CDR3 coding DNA: TGTGCCAGCTCACCGGGGACAGGCCGAGGAAACACCATATATTTT. The chain joins TRBV18 to TRBJ1-3, with TRBD1 matching over 8 bases. The germline V gene has CDR1 KGHSH and CDR2 LQKENI. This CDR3 is 15 amino acids long. Trimming at V came to 3 bases and at J to 4 bases, leaving 5 bases not matched to a gene.